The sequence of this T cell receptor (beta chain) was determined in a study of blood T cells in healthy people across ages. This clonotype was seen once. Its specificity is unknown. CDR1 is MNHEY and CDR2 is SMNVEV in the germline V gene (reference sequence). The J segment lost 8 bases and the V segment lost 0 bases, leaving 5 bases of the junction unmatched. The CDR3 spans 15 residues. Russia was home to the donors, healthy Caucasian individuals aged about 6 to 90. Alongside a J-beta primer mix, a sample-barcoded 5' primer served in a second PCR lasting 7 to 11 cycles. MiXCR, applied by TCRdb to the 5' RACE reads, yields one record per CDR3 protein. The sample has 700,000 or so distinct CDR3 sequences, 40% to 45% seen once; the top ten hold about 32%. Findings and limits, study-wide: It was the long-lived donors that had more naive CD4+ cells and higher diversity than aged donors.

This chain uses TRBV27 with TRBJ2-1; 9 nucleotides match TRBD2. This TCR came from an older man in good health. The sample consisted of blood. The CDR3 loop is CASSLSPSGTDEQFF. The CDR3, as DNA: TGTGCCAGCAGTTTATCGCCTAGCGGGACGGATGAGCAGTTCTTC.